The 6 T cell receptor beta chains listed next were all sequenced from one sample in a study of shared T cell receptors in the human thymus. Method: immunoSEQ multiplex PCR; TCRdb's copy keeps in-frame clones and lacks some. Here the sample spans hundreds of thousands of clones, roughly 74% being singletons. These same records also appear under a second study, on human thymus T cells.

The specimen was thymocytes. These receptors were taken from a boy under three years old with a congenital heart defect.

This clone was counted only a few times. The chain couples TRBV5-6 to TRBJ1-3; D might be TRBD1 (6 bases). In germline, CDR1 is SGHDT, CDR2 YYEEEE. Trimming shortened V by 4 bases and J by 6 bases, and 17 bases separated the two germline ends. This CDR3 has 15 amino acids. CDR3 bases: TGTGCCAGCAGCGCTGCGGCTCAGGGGTTAAACACCATATATTTT. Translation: CASSAAAQGLNTIYF.

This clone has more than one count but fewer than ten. The CDR3 nucleotides read TGTGCCAGCAGTTTTCCTAGAAATGGTAGCAATCAGCCCCAGCATTTT. It encodes CASSFPRNGSNQPQHF. The chain has TRBV28 and TRBJ1-5; no clear D. Germline V CDR1 and CDR2: MDHEN, SYDVKM. The V gene lost 3 bases and the J gene lost 0 bases, with 12 bases spanning the gap. The CDR3 has 16 amino acids.

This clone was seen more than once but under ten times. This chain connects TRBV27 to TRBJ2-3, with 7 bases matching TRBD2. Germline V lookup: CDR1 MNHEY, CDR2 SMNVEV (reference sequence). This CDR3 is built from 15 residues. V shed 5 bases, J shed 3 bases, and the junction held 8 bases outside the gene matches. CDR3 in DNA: TGTGCCAGCAGTCCCCTAGCGGAGAAGACAGATACGCAGTATTTT. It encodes CASSPLAEKTDTQYF.

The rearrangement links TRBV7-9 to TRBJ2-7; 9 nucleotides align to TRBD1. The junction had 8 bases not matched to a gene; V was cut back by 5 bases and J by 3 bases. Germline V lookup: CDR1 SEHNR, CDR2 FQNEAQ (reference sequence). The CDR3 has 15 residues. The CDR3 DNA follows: TGTGCCAGCAGCCGGACCGGGACAGGGCTCTACGAGCAGTACTTC. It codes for CASSRTGTGLYEQYF.

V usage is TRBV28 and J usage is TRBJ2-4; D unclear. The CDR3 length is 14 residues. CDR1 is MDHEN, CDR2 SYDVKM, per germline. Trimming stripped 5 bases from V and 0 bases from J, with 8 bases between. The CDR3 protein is CASSLPSAKNIQYF. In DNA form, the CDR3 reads TGTGCCAGCAGTCTACCATCAGCCAAAAACATTCAGTACTTC.

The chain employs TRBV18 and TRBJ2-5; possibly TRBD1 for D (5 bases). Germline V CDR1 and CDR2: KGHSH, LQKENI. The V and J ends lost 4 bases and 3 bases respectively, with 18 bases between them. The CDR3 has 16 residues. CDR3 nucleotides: TGTGCCAGCTCACGAAGGGGCAGAGGCCACAAAGAGACCCAGTACTTC. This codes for CASSRRGRGHKETQYF.